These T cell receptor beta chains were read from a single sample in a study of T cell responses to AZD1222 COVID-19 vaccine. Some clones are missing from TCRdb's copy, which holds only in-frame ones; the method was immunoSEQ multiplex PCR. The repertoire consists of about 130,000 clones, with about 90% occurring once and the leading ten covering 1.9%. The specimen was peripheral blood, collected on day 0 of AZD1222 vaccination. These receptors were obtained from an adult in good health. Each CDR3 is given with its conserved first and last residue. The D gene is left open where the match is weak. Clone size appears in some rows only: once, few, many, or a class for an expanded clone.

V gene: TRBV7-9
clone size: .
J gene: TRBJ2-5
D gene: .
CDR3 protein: CASSRQETQYF
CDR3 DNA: TGTGCCAGCAGCCGACAAGAGACCCAGTACTTC

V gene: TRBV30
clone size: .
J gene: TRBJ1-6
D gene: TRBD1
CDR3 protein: CAWSSGTGYSPLHF
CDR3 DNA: TGTGCCTGGTCTTCCGGGACAGGGTATTCACCCCTCCACTTT

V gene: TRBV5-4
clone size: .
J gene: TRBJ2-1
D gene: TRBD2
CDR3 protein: CASSLGLAGNEQFF
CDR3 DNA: TGTGCCAGCAGCTTGGGACTAGCGGGTAATGAGCAGTTCTTC

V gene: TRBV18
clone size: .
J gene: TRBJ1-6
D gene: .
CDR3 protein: CASSPNRVDNSPLHF
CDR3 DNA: TGTGCCAGCTCACCTAACAGGGTGGATAATTCACCCCTCCACTTT

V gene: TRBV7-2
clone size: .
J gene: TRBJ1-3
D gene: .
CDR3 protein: CASSLEYSGNTIYF
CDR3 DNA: TGTGCCAGCAGCTTAGAATACTCTGGAAACACCATATATTTT

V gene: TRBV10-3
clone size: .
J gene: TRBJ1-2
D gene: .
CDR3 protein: CAITPGQTRNYGYTF
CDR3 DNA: TGTGCCATCACCCCAGGACAGACAAGGAACTATGGCTACACCTTC

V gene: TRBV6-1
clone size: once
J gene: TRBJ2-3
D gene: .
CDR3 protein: CASTPGGDADTQYF
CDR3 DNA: TGTGCCAGCACCCCGGGCGGGGACGCAGATACGCAGTATTTT

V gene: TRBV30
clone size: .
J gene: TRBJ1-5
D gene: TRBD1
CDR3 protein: CAWSRGRSNQPQHF
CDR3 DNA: TGTGCCTGGAGTAGGGGGCGTAGCAATCAGCCCCAGCATTTT

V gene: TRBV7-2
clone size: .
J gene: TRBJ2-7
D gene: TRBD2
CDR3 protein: CASSWTAGGTYEQYF
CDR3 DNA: TGTGCCAGCAGCTGGACTGCGGGGGGAACCTACGAGCAGTACTTC

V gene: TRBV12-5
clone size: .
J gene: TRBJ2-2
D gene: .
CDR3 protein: CASGFPDGGLSTGELFF
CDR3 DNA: TGTGCTAGTGGTTTTCCCGACGGGGGCCTTTCCACCGGGGAGCTGTTTTTT

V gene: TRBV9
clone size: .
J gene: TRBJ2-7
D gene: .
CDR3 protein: CASSVAGGGSYEQYF
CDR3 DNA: TGTGCCAGCAGCGTAGCTGGAGGGGGCTCCTACGAGCAGTACTTC

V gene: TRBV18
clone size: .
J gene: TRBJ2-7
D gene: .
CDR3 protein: CASSPQKDYEQYF
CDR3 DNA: TGTGCCAGCTCACCCCAGAAAGACTACGAGCAGTACTTC

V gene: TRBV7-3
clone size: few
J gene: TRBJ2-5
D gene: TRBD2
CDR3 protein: CASSPSGTRGETQYF
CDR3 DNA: TGTGCCAGCAGCCCCTCCGGGACTAGGGGAGAGACCCAGTACTTC

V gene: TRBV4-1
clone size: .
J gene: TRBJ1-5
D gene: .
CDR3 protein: CASSQEWGTTHQPQHF
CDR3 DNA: TGCGCCAGCAGCCAAGAATGGGGGACAACACATCAGCCCCAGCATTTT

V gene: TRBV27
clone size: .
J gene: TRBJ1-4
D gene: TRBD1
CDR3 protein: CARFDRVGNEKLFF
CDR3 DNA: TGTGCCAGGTTCGACAGGGTAGGGAATGAAAAACTGTTTTTT

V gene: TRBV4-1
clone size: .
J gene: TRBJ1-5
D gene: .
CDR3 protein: CASSQETAGVDSNQPQHF
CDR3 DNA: TGCGCCAGCAGCCAAGAAACAGCAGGGGTAGATAGCAATCAGCCCCAGCATTTT

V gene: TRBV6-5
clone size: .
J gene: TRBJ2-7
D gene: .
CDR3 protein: CASSRTAGYEQYF
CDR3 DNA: TGTGCCAGCTCTAGGACAGCCGGCTACGAGCAGTACTTC

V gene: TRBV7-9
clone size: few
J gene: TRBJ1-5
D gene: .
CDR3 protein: CASSPGSNQPQHF
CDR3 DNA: TGTGCCAGCAGCCCTGGGTCCAATCAGCCCCAGCATTTT